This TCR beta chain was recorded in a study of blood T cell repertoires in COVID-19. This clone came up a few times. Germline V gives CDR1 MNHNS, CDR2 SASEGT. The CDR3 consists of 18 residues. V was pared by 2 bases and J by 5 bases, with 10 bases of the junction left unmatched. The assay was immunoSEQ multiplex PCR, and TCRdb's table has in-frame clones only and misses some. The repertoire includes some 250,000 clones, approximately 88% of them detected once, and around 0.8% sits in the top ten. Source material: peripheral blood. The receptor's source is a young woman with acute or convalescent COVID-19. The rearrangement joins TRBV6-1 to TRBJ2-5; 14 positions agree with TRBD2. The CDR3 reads CASSERRGLAGARETQYF. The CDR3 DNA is TGTGCCAGCAGTGAAAGGAGGGGACTAGCGGGAGCTCGGGAGACCCAGTACTTC.